Sequencing of this T cell receptor (beta chain) was carried out in a study of T-cell reconstitution after alpha-beta-depleted transplantation in children. In this sample, this clonotype turned up a few times. Its antigen is unidentified. Library preparation (for TCRbeta) was performed with unique molecular identifiers. TCRdb reanalysed the PCR reads using MiXCR and keeps one entry per CDR3 protein. The sample lists around 300,000 distinct CDR3 sequences, 6.5% to 9% occurring once. Study-level points and caveats: There were reportedly several hundred expanded graft clones from which alpha-beta T cells came about two months after transplant. Elevated TCRbeta diversity at day 60 was traced, in some patients, to surviving recipient T cells and thymic progenitors. From newly produced T cells came most of the T-cell counts and diversity one year after transplant.

This clonotype was obtained from a female patient between 2 and 15 years old who had a stem cell transplant for Fanconi anemia, so the T cells may come from the graft donor. Material: peripheral blood, obtained 360 days after TCRalphabeta/CD19-depleted stem cell transplant.

The CDR3 nucleotides are TGTGCCAGCAGTTACGGAGACAGGCTCTCTGGAAACACCATATATTTT. It specifies CASSYGDRLSGNTIYF. V and J are TRBV6-5 and TRBJ1-3; D may be TRBD1 (6 bases). Trimming pared 2 bases from V and 0 bases from J, leaving 11 bases between. CDR1 is MNHEY and CDR2 is SVGAGI in the germline V gene. This CDR3 is 16 amino acids long.